The 29 T cell receptor beta chains below all came from one sample that was sequenced in a study of CD8 T cells in ankylosing spondylitis. Their cognate antigens are unknown. The study's findings and limits: A motif in TCR beta, a set of about 8 highly homologous variants, appeared characteristic of ankylosing spondylitis blood.

One entry per CDR3 protein, called by TCRdb with MiXCR from the 5' RACE reads. In the table there are roughly 700,000 distinct CDR3 sequences, under 20% of which are singletons. The specimen sequenced was blood, either unsorted or a sorted T cell fraction (not recorded which). The receptors stem from a male donor with ankylosing spondylitis.

The chain employs TRBV27 and TRBJ2-7; TRBD1 matches 8 bases. The CDR3 runs to 15 residues. The germline V gene encodes CDR1 MNHEY and CDR2 SMNVEV (reference sequence). The junction had 12 bases not matched to a gene; V was cut back by 8 bases and J by 3 bases. CDR3 DNA: TGTGCCAGCTCCTCTCCCGCAGGGGGCAACTACGAGCAGTACTTC. Amino acids: CASSSPAGGNYEQYF.

This clonotype has a count of ten or more. This rearrangement joins TRBV4-1 to TRBJ1-1; unclear D gene. V shed 2 bases and J shed 2 bases, with 12 bases lying between them. The CDR3 is made up of 15 amino acids. CDR1 MGHRA and CDR2 YSYEKL come from the germline V gene. CDR3 in DNA: TGCGCCAGCAGCCAACTCCTCGCAATTAACACTGAAGCTTTCTTT. It translates to CASSQLLAINTEAFF.

This chain uses TRBV12-3 or TRBV12-4 with TRBJ1-5; D ambiguous. Deletions cut 5 bases from V and 3 bases from J, with 14 bases between. The CDR3 extends over 15 amino acids. The CDR3 nucleotides are TGTGCCAGCAGTGCCTCAGACCGATTCAATCAGCCCCAGCATTTT. This encodes CASSASDRFNQPQHF.

Points on this clonotype: This clone may be a read error of a much larger clone one base away. V gene TRBV6-2 or TRBV6-3 combines with J gene TRBJ2-6, with D unclear. Germline V CDR1 and CDR2: MNHEY, SVGEGT. The CDR3 runs to 14 residues. Trimming cost V 2 bases and J 0 bases, with 2 bases left between them. This CDR3 is CASSYNSGANVLTF. The CDR3 DNA follows: TGTGCCAGCAGTTACAACTCTGGGGCCAACGTCCTGACTTTC.

This clonotype was seen a few times. The chain combines TRBV11-2 with TRBJ2-7; D not resolved. The CDR3 runs to 14 residues. V shed 4 bases and J shed 2 bases, with 12 bases lying between them. Per germline, CDR1 SGHAT and CDR2 FQNNGV. The CDR3 loop is CASSWHDKPYEQYF. CDR3 DNA: TGTGCCAGCAGCTGGCACGACAAACCCTACGAGCAGTACTTC. The entire variable domain, with the rest obtained from reference TRBV11-2 and TRBJ2-7, is as follows: EAGVAQSPRYKIIEKRQSVAFWCNPISGHATLYWYQQILGQGPKLLIQFQNNGVVDDSQLPKDRFSAERLKGVDSTLKIQPAKLEDSAVYLCASSWHDKPYEQYFGPGTRLTVT.

This clonotype turned up a few times. V gene TRBV10-3 combines with J gene TRBJ2-2; no clear D gene. Germline V gene data show CDR1 as ENHRY and CDR2 as SYGVKD. The CDR3 contains 15 residues. V was cut by 0 bases and J by 6 bases, with 11 bases left in between. The CDR3 sequence: CAISESTRVSGELFF. CDR3 in DNA: TGTGCCATCAGTGAGTCGACTCGAGTTTCCGGGGAGCTGTTTTTT.

This clonotype was observed a few times. The genes are TRBV12-3 or TRBV12-4 and TRBJ1-2; D ambiguous. This CDR3 is 11 amino acids long. Trimming pared 7 bases from V and 8 bases from J, leaving 11 bases between. The CDR3 region is CASNSRRGYTF. The CDR3 bases are TGTGCCAGCAATTCCCGGAGGGGCTACACCTTC.

The chain couples TRBV20-1 to TRBJ2-3, with D possibly matching TRBD2 (6 bases). The CDR3 contains 13 residues. From germline, CDR1 is DFQATT and CDR2 SNEGSKA (reference sequence). With 6 bases removed from V and 1 base from J, the gap between germline ends came to 11 bases. The CDR3 loop reads CSARPGGTDTQYF. The CDR3 nucleotides read TGCAGTGCCCGACCGGGGGGCACAGATACGCAGTATTTT.

The rearrangement uses TRBV11-3 and TRBJ2-3; D may match TRBD1 or TRBD2 (6 bases each). V shed 1 base and J shed 4 bases, with 12 bases lying between them. The CDR3 totals 15 residues. The germline gives CDR1 SGHNT, CDR2 YENEEA. CDR3 protein: CASSLAGEASDTQYF. In DNA form, the CDR3 reads TGTGCCAGCAGCTTAGCAGGGGAGGCCTCAGATACGCAGTATTTT.

The rearrangement uses TRBV20-1 and TRBJ1-1; D not certain. V shed 1 base and J shed 3 bases, with 9 bases lying between them. The CDR3 runs to 13 residues. Germline values: CDR1 DFQATT, CDR2 SNEGSKA (reference sequence). The CDR3 DNA is TGCAGTGCTAGAGCCGCTCGGGACACTGAAGCTTTCTTT. Translation: CSARAARDTEAFF.

In this sample, this clonotype turned up a few times. The chain carries TRBV7-8 and TRBJ2-3; D may correspond to TRBD1 or TRBD2 (7 bases each). The germline V gene has CDR1 SGHVS and CDR2 FQNEAQ. V lost 1 base and J 5 bases, leaving 22 bases between the germline ends. This CDR3 is 18 amino acids long. The CDR3 sequence is CASSLGRQGGGGLDTQYF. The CDR3, as DNA: TGTGCCAGCAGCTTAGGTCGACAGGGAGGGGGTGGCCTAGATACGCAGTATTTT.

The chain joins TRBV2 to TRBJ2-2; D is perhaps TRBD1 or TRBD2 (5 bases each). The CDR3 has 16 amino acids. V was shortened by 7 bases and J by 6 bases, with 21 bases between the two germline ends. Germline CDR1 SNHLY, CDR2 FYNNEI. The CDR3 sequence: CASKGSRLAMAGELFF. In DNA form, the CDR3 reads TGTGCCAGCAAGGGGAGTAGGCTAGCCATGGCCGGGGAGCTGTTTTTT.

The genes are TRBV12-3 or TRBV12-4 and TRBJ2-1; 14 bases agree with TRBD2. This CDR3 is 18 amino acids long. The CDR3 coding sequence is TGTACCATCAGTTCCAAGTTGGGACTAGCGGGAGAGGTAAATGAGCAGTTCTTC. Translation gives CTISSKLGLAGEVNEQFF.

This clonotype has at least ten counts. The DNA for the CDR3 is TGCAGCGTTCTCGTTCCCCGTGGTGGGAGGACAGGGATCTACGAGCAGTACTTC. It specifies CSVLVPRGGRTGIYEQYF. The genes are TRBV29-1 and TRBJ2-7; 8 nucleotides line up with TRBD1. This CDR3 is built from 18 residues. Trimming cost V 5 bases and J 3 bases; bases outside gene matches: 21. Germline V gene data show CDR1 as SQVTM and CDR2 as ANQGSEA.

The chain has TRBV9 and TRBJ2-7; TRBD1 aligns across 8 bases. There are 15 residues in the CDR3. Germline CDR1 reads SGDLS; CDR2 reads YYNGEE. Germline trimming cut 4 bases from V and 3 bases from J; bases unmatched to any gene: 9. CDR3 protein: CASSPRDRTYYEQYF. In DNA, the CDR3 is TGTGCCAGCAGCCCCCGGGACAGGACTTACTACGAGCAGTACTTC. Variable domain in full (rest from reference TRBV9 and TRBJ2-7): DSGVTQTPKHLITATGQRVTLRCSPRSGDLSVYWYQQSLDQGLQFLIQYYNGEERAKGNILERFSAQQFPDLHSELNLSSLELGDSALYFCASSPRDRTYYEQYFGPGTRLTVT.

The genes are TRBV7-9 and TRBJ1-1; D is possibly TRBD1 (5 bases). The CDR3 consists of 16 residues. The germline gives CDR1 SEHNR, CDR2 FQNEAQ (reference sequence). Trimming left V 3 bases short and J 5 bases short, with 19 bases between. In nucleotides, the CDR3 is TGTGCCAGCAGCTTCCGTGGTGGAGAGGGGAAAACTGAAGCTTTCTTT. Translated, it gives CASSFRGGEGKTEAFF. Full variable domain (remainder filled in from reference TRBV7-9 and TRBJ1-1): DTGVSQNPRHKITKRGQNVTFRCDPISEHNRLYWYRQTLGQGPEFLTYFQNEAQLEKSRLLSDRFSAERPKGSFSTLEIQRTEQGDSAMYLCASSFRGGEGKTEAFFGQGTRLTVV.

This clonotype was seen more than once but under ten times. The genes are TRBV19 and TRBJ1-5; D remains ambiguous. The CDR3 is 14 residues long. Germline lookup yields CDR1 LNHDA and CDR2 SQIVND (reference sequence). Trimming took off 1 base at V and 6 bases at J, with 10 bases between the two ends. In nucleotides, the CDR3 is TGTGCCAGTAGTATAGGAGGGCCAAGTCAGCCCCAGCATTTT. This sequence encodes CASSIGGPSQPQHF.

This clonotype came up a few times. The chain carries TRBV5-1 and TRBJ2-5, with TRBD2 as a possible D gene (5 bases). Germline V CDR1 and CDR2: SGHRS, YFSETQ. V was clipped by 2 bases and J by 4 bases, with 18 bases between them. CDR3 length: 16 residues. CDR3 DNA sequence: TGCGCCAGCAGCTTTACCGACATGGCCAGCGGAGAGACCCAGTACTTC. Amino acids: CASSFTDMASGETQYF.

This clonotype showed up just a few times. The chain is built from TRBV27 and TRBJ2-4; tentative D call: TRBD2 (6 bases). Trimming cost V 3 bases and J 6 bases, with 18 bases left between them. CDR3 size: 16 residues. The germline gives CDR1 MNHEY, CDR2 SMNVEV (reference sequence). CDR3 in DNA: TGTGCCAGCAGTTTTACCCTTAGGAGGGTCCCAAACATTCAGTACTTC. Translated, it gives CASSFTLRRVPNIQYF.

This clonotype was seen more than once but under ten times. This chain uses TRBV27 with TRBJ1-6; D is unclear. Trimming left V 2 bases short and J 0 bases short, with 5 bases between. The germline gives CDR1 MNHEY, CDR2 SMNVEV (reference sequence). This CDR3 has 15 residues. The CDR3 sequence is CASSLSTSYNSPLHF. CDR3 nucleotides: TGTGCCAGCAGTTTAAGCACCTCCTATAATTCACCCCTCCACTTT.

In its sample, this clonotype was seen a few times. The rearrangement links TRBV4-2 to TRBJ2-7; no clear D gene. The V end was cut by 0 bases, the J end by 3 bases, with 12 bases between. The CDR3 runs 15 residues. Germline V CDR1 and CDR2: LGHNA, YNFKEQ. The CDR3 here is CASSQDIGQRYEQYF. The CDR3 region has the DNA TGTGCCAGCAGCCAAGATATCGGGCAGCGCTACGAGCAGTACTTC.

The chain employs TRBV4-1 and TRBJ2-1; D unclear. Per the germline V gene, CDR1 is MGHRA and CDR2 is YSYEKL. The CDR3 loop spans 16 amino acids. V dropped 0 bases and J dropped 2 bases, with 11 bases sitting between them. The CDR3 spells CASSQDPSAPYNEQFF. CDR3 DNA: TGCGCCAGCAGCCAAGATCCGAGCGCCCCCTACAATGAGCAGTTCTTC.

V is TRBV12-5 and J is TRBJ1-1; 7 positions match TRBD1. The V segment lost 2 bases and the J segment 4 bases; nucleotides outside the gene matches: 22. The V gene's germline CDR1 is LGHNT and CDR2 FRNRAP. This CDR3 has 20 residues. Here the CDR3 reads CASGLPSEGAVKAKGTEAFF. The CDR3 nucleotides are TGTGCTAGTGGTTTGCCGAGCGAGGGGGCGGTTAAAGCCAAGGGCACTGAAGCTTTCTTT.

V is TRBV11-2 and J is TRBJ1-3; 7 positions match TRBD1. V shed 11 bases and J 0 bases; nucleotides not matched to a gene: 4. Germline V lookup: CDR1 SGHAT, CDR2 FQNNGV. This CDR3 region has 13 residues. The DNA for the CDR3 is TGTGCCCACAGGGGAAGCTCTGGAAACACCATATATTTT. Its protein product is CAHRGSSGNTIYF. The full variable domain, rest sourced from reference TRBV11-2 and TRBJ1-3, is EAGVAQSPRYKIIEKRQSVAFWCNPISGHATLYWYQQILGQGPKLLIQFQNNGVVDDSQLPKDRFSAERLKGVDSTLKIQPAKLEDSAVYLCAHRGSSGNTIYFGEGSWLTVV.

This clonotype was seen a few times. The chain joins TRBV3-1 to TRBJ2-1, with D maybe TRBD2 (5 bases). V was shortened by 3 bases and J by 12 bases, with 15 bases between the two germline ends. This CDR3 region has 13 residues. Germline V gene lookup returns CDR1 LGHDT and CDR2 YNNKEL (reference sequence). This CDR3 reads CASSQSDEGRQFF. Here the CDR3 DNA reads TGTGCCAGCAGCCAGAGCGATGAAGGGAGGCAGTTCTTC.

The V call is TRBV30, the J call TRBJ1-5; D not resolved. Germline V lookup: CDR1 GTSNPN, CDR2 SVGIG (reference sequence). The CDR3 length is 14 residues. V was pared by 5 bases and J by 5 bases, with 16 bases between. The CDR3 coding sequence is TGTGCCTGGGCCGATCATGGAGCCCATCAGCCCCAGCATTTT. Its translation: CAWADHGAHQPQHF.

This clonotype was seen at least ten times. The rearrangement links TRBV4-1 to TRBJ2-7, with 14 positions matching TRBD2. V dropped 2 bases and J dropped 0; count of bases not matched to a gene: 9. Germline V gene lookup returns CDR1 MGHRA and CDR2 YSYEKL. The CDR3 is 19 amino acids. The CDR3 coding sequence is TGCGCCAGCAGCCAAATGGGACTAGCGGGGGCGTCTTCCTCCTACGAGCAGTACTTC. It yields the protein CASSQMGLAGASSSYEQYF.

The V call is TRBV6-2 or TRBV6-3, the J call TRBJ2-7; no clear D gene. The CDR3 consists of 16 residues. The V gene's germline CDR1 is MNHEY and CDR2 SVGEGT. Deletions cut 2 bases from V and 6 bases from J, with 20 bases between. The CDR3: CASSYTSVGFWGEQYF. In DNA form, the CDR3 reads TGTGCCAGCAGTTACACCTCAGTCGGGTTCTGGGGCGAGCAGTACTTC.

This chain links TRBV13 with TRBJ1-1; weak D call: TRBD1 (5 bases). The V gene's germline CDR1 is PRHDT and CDR2 FYEKMQ (reference sequence). V gave up 5 bases and J gave up 0 bases, with 13 bases separating them. This CDR3 has 15 residues. CDR3 amino acids: CASSRRQNMNTEAFF. The CDR3 nucleotides are TGTGCCAGCAGCCGAAGACAGAACATGAACACTGAAGCTTTCTTT. Full variable domain (remainder filled in from reference TRBV13 and TRBJ1-1): AAGVIQSPRHLIKEKRETATLKCYPIPRHDTVYWYQQGPGQDPQFLISFYEKMQSDKGSIPDRFSAQQFSDYHSELNMSSLELGDSALYFCASSRRQNMNTEAFFGQGTRLTVV.